The 15 T cell receptor beta chains reported below all come from one sample, sequenced in a study of CD8 T cell repertoires and HIV-1 epitope variants. Their antigens are not known. Method: immunoSEQ multiplex PCR; TCRdb's copy keeps in-frame clones and lacks some. The data show 6,000 or so clones, with roughly two thirds seen just once and roughly 45% held by the top ten. The sample was cultured CD8+ T cells derived from PBMCs. The receptors shown here come from a male donor with HIV.

The chain has TRBV5-6 and TRBJ2-7, with 7 positions matching TRBD1. Germline CDR1 SGHDT, CDR2 YYEEEE. V gave up 0 bases and J gave up 4 bases; unmatched junction bases: 7. This CDR3 is built from 15 residues. The DNA of the CDR3 is TGTGCCAGCAGCTTGGGAGGGGGCGCTTTGTACGAGCAGTACTTC. This sequence encodes CASSLGGGALYEQYF. The variable domain in full, with the rest retrieved from reference TRBV5-6 and TRBJ2-7, is DAGVTQSPTHLIKTRGQQVTLRCSPKSGHDTVSWYQQALGQGPQFIFQYYEEEERQRGNFPDRFSGHQFPNYSSELNVNALLLGDSALYLCASSLGGGALYEQYFGPGTRLTVT.

This clone came up once. This chain links TRBV7-7 with TRBJ2-5; the D call may be TRBD1 or TRBD2 (5 bases each). The germline CDR1 and CDR2 sequences are SSHAT and FNYEAQ (reference sequence). The V gene lost 0 bases and the J gene lost 1 base, with 9 bases spanning the gap. The CDR3 spans 15 residues. The CDR3 spells CASSLAGGGQETQYF. The CDR3 bases are TGTGCCAGCAGCTTAGCTGGGGGTGGCCAAGAGACCCAGTACTTC.

The chain links TRBV5-4 to TRBJ2-3; a weak D match, TRBD2 (5 bases). The germline V gene has CDR1 SGHNT and CDR2 YYREEE (reference sequence). This CDR3 is built from 15 residues. Trimming cost V 4 bases and J 1 base, with 13 bases left between them. CDR3 sequence: CASSPAGVGTDTQYF. DNA for the CDR3: TGTGCCAGCAGCCCAGCCGGGGTAGGCACAGATACGCAGTATTTT.

The CDR3: CASSSGQVGFDGYTF. Written as DNA, the CDR3 is TGTGCCAGCAGTTCGGGACAGGTGGGTTTTGATGGCTACACCTTC. The rearrangement uses TRBV28 and TRBJ1-2; 8 positions match TRBD1. From germline, CDR1 is MDHEN and CDR2 SYDVKM. This CDR3 is built from 15 residues. The J segment lost 6 bases and the V segment lost 4 bases, leaving 10 bases of the junction unmatched.

J is TRBJ2-5 and V is TRBV19, with TRBD1 as a possible D gene (5 bases). The CDR3 loop spans 12 amino acids. Per germline, CDR1 LNHDA and CDR2 SQIVND (reference sequence). The V end was cut by 6 bases, the J end by 6 bases, with 11 bases between. The CDR3 bases are TGTGCCAGTAGCACTTCAGGGAAGACCCAGTACTTC. The encoded protein is CASSTSGKTQYF.

This chain uses TRBV2 with TRBJ2-1, with 9 bases matching TRBD2. J gave up 6 bases and V 8 bases, and 11 bases lay outside the gene matches. CDR1 is SNHLY and CDR2 is FYNNEI in the germline V gene. The CDR3 is 15 residues long. In DNA form, the CDR3 reads TGTGCCAGCCACCCGAGGACTAGCGTCAGCAATGAGCAGTTCTTC. Translating gives CASHPRTSVSNEQFF.

The CDR3 DNA reads TGTGCCAGCAGTTCCACCGACAGGTTTTACGAGCAGTACTTC. Amino acid sequence: CASSSTDRFYEQYF. The chain recombines TRBV28 with TRBJ2-7; tentative D call: TRBD1 (6 bases). Germline V CDR1 and CDR2: MDHEN, SYDVKM. Trimming removed 4 bases at V and 4 bases at J, with 14 bases between. The CDR3 contains 14 residues.

This chain joins TRBV5-6 and TRBJ2-7, with a tentative D call TRBD1 (6 bases). The CDR3 spans 15 residues. Germline-derived CDR1 and CDR2 are SGHDT and YYEEEE. Trimming shortened V by 3 bases and J by 5 bases, and 18 bases separated the two germline ends. The CDR3 protein is CASSYDRLQANEQYF. The CDR3 DNA follows: TGTGCCAGCAGCTACGACAGGCTGCAAGCGAACGAGCAGTACTTC.

The chain carries TRBV2 and TRBJ2-1, with D tentatively TRBD1 (5 bases). The CDR3 contains 12 residues. V lost 1 base, J lost 10 bases, and 8 bases lay in between. Germline CDR1 and CDR2: SNHLY and FYNNEI. The CDR3 here is CASSEGGGEQFF. The CDR3 DNA reads TGTGCCAGCAGTGAAGGGGGCGGCGAGCAGTTCTTC.

The V and J genes are TRBV4-1 and TRBJ2-3; D is uncertain. V was cut by 2 bases and J by 4 bases, with 13 bases left in between. This CDR3 has 15 residues. Germline V lookup: CDR1 MGHRA, CDR2 YSYEKL. CDR3 residues: CASSQSAQAADTQYF. Here the CDR3 DNA reads TGCGCCAGCAGCCAATCCGCCCAGGCGGCAGATACGCAGTATTTT.

This clone appeared once. The rearrangement joins TRBV11-2 to TRBJ1-5; 8 nucleotides match TRBD1. The CDR3 has 16 residues. Germline CDR1 SGHAT, CDR2 FQNNGV. V trimming: 5 bases; J trimming: 2 bases; junction bases outside the gene matches: 8. CDR3 DNA: TGTGCCAGCAGCACAGGGACAGGCTTCCGCAATCAGCCCCAGCATTTT. It specifies CASSTGTGFRNQPQHF.

V usage is TRBV27 and J usage is TRBJ2-4; a possible D gene is TRBD2 (6 bases). Between the trimmed V and J ends, which lost 2 bases and 7 bases, there was a span of 21 bases. The CDR3 loop spans 17 amino acids. The V gene's germline CDR1 is MNHEY and CDR2 SMNVEV (reference sequence). CDR3 region: CASSLLTTGRDSNIQYF. CDR3 nucleotides: TGTGCCAGCAGTTTACTCACCACCGGACGGGACTCGAACATTCAGTACTTC.

This clone appeared once. The chain employs TRBV7-3 and TRBJ2-1, with 15 bases lining up with TRBD2. There are 20 residues in the CDR3. Per germline, CDR1 SGHTA and CDR2 FQGTGA. With V trimmed by 7 bases and J by 1 base, 14 bases remained unmatched. CDR3: CASTPVLGTSGGLSYNEQFF. For the CDR3, the DNA is TGTGCCAGCACCCCGGTCCTGGGGACTAGCGGGGGGCTATCCTACAATGAGCAGTTCTTC.

Notes on this clone: A junction end diverges from the germline sequence, so it may reflect a read error. The gene calls are TRBV7-7 and TRBJ2-7; D gene ambiguous. The CDR3 contains 13 residues. Germline assignment: CDR1 SSHAT and CDR2 FNYEAQ (reference sequence). The CDR3 reads CASSFSDKAVQYF. As DNA, the CDR3 is TGTGCTAGCAGCTTTTCCGACAAGGCGGTGCAGTACTTC.

The chain is built from TRBV19 and TRBJ2-5; D is possibly TRBD1 (6 bases). The germline V gene encodes CDR1 LNHDA and CDR2 SQIVND (reference sequence). V lost 5 bases to trimming and J lost 3 bases, with 16 bases between them. This CDR3 has 15 amino acids. In DNA form, the CDR3 reads TGTGCCAGTAGTGCCTGGTTCAGGGGTGAAGAGACCCAGTACTTC. Its protein is CASSAWFRGEETQYF.